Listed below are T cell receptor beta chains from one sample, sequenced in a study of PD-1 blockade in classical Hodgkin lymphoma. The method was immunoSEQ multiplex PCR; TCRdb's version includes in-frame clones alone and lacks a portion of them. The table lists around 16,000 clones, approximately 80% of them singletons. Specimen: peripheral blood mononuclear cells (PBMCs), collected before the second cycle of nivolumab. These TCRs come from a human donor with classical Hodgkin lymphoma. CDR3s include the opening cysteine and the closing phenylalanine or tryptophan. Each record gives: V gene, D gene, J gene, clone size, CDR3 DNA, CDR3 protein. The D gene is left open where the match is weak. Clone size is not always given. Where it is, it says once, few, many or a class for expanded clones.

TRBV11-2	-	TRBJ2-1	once	TGTGCCAGCAGCTTTACAGGCGCAAACTCCTACAATGAGCAGTTCTTC	CASSFTGANSYNEQFF
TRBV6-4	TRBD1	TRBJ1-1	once	TGTGCCAGCAGTTACTCAGGGGGGGCTTTCTTT	CASSYSGGAFF
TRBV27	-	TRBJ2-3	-	TGTGCCAGCAGTTTCGTGTCGGGTCATACGCAGTATTTT	CASSFVSGHTQYF
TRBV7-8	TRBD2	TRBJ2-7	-	TGTGCCAGCAGCTTAGCCGGCAAGAGCGGGAGGAACGAGCAGTACTTC	CASSLAGKSGRNEQYF
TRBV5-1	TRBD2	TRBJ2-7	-	TGCGCCAGCAGCCCCCGCTTAGCGGGAGGGATCTACGAGCAGTACTTC	CASSPRLAGGIYEQYF
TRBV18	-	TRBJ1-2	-	TGTGCCAGCTCACCACTCCCCAGCGGCTCCGGCTATGGCTACACCTTC	CASSPLPSGSGYGYTF
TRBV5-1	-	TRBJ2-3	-	TGCGCCAGCAGCTTGTCGGATAGCACAGATACGCAGTATTTT	CASSLSDSTDTQYF
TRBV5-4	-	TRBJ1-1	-	TGTGCCAGCAGTGGGTGGGGCGGAGGTTCTGAAGCTTTCTTT	CASSGWGGGSEAFF
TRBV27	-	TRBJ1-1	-	TGTGCCAGCAGCCACCTTTTTGCTGAAGCTTTCTTT	CASSHLFAEAFF
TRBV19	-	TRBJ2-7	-	TGTGCCAGTAGTATAACTTTCCCTCTCGAGCAGTACTTC	CASSITFPLEQYF
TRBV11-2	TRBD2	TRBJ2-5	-	TGTGCCAGCAGCCCAAATCTAGCGGACCAAGAGACCCAGTACTTC	CASSPNLADQETQYF
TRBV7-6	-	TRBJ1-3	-	TGTGCCAGCAGCCCACCGGCGCGGGGGGACACCATATATTTT	CASSPPARGDTIYF
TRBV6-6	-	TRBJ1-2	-	TGTGCCAGCAGTTGGGGGGCCTATGGCTACACCTTC	CASSWGAYGYTF